This note documents a single TCR beta chain sequence. This entry comes from a study of blood T cell repertoires in COVID-19. Study-wide background: The origin of the acute and convalescent COVID-19 samples was the United States, Italy and Spain.

The protocol was immunoSEQ multiplex PCR, while the TCRdb copy is restricted to in-frame clones and leaves out a portion. This table has 99,000 or so clones, about 90% appearing once. The V end was cut by 0 bases, the J end by 3 bases, with 9 bases between. Germline lookup yields CDR1 MNHEY and CDR2 SVGEGT. There are 15 residues in the CDR3. The rearrangement links TRBV6-2 or TRBV6-3 to TRBJ2-1, with D perhaps matching TRBD1 (5 bases). This clonotype was obtained from a middle-aged man with acute or convalescent COVID-19. Sequencing used peripheral blood. CDR3 bases: TGTGCCAGCAGTTACTCGAGTCAGGGCTACAATGAGCAGTTCTTC. Protein sequence: CASSYSSQGYNEQFF.